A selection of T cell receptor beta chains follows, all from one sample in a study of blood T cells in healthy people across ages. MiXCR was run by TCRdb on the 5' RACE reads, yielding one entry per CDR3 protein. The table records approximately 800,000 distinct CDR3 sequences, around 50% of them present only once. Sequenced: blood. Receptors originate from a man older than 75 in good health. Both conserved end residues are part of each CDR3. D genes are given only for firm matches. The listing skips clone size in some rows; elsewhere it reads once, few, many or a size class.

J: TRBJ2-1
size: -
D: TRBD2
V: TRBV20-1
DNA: TGCAGTGCTAGATTGCTAGCGGGAGGGCCGAGGCAGTTCTTC
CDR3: CSARLLAGGPRQFF

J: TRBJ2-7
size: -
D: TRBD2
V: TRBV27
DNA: TGTGCCAGCAGTTTACGGGGGCGGGAGGGCGGTTACGAGCAGTACTTC
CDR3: CASSLRGREGGYEQYF

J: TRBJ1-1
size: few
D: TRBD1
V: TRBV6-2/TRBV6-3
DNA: TGTGCCAGCAGTTATGGGGACAGAGAGACCAATGAAGCTTTCTTT
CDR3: CASSYGDRETNEAFF

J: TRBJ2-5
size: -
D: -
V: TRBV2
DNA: TGTGCCAGCAGTGTTGTAATGGGTCGAGAGACCCAGTACTTC
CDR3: CASSVVMGRETQYF

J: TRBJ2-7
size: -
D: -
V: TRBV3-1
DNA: TGTGCCAGCAGCCAAGTACTGGACTCTTCCCTCGAGCAGTACTTC
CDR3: CASSQVLDSSLEQYF

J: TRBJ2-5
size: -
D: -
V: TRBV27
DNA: TGTGCCAGCAGTCAAATGGGGACCCAGTACTTC
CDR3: CASSQMGTQYF

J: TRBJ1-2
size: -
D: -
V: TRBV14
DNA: TGTGCCAGCAGCGGCAGACCGATTCCAAACTATGGCTACACCTTC
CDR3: CASSGRPIPNYGYTF

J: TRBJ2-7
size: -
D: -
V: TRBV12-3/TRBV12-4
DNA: TGTGCCAGTAGGGGGACATCCCCCTACGAGCAGTACTTC
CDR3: CASRGTSPYEQYF

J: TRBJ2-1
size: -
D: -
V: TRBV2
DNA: TGTGCCAGCAGGATGGTGTTAGCCGTCGTCAATGAGCAGTTCTTC
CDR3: CASRMVLAVVNEQFF

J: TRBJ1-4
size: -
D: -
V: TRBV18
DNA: TGTGCCAGCTCACCCTCGGCGGGGGCAACTAATGAAAAGCTGTTTTTT
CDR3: CASSPSAGATNEKLFF

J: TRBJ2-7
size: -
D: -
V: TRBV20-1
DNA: TGCAGTGCAAGGGGCGTCGACTCCTACAATGAGCAGTACTTC
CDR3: CSARGVDSYNEQYF

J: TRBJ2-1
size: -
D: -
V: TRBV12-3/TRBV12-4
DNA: TGTGCCAGCAGTTGGGAATACAATGAGCAGTTCTTC
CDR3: CASSWEYNEQFF

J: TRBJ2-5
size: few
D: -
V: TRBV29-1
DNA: TGCAGCGGGATGACAGGACTGAAGGAGACCCAGTACTTC
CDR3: CSGMTGLKETQYF

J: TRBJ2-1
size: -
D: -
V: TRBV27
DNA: TGTGCCAGCAGTTTCTTTAGCAGAGGATCCTACAATGAGCAGTTCTTC
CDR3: CASSFFSRGSYNEQFF

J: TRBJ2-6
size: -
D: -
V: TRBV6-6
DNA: TGTGCCAGCAACTCGAGACAGTACTCTGGGGCCAACGTCCTGACTTTC
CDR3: CASNSRQYSGANVLTF

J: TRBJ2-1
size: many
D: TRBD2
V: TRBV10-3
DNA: TGTGCCATCAGGGGGGGACTAGCGGGAGAGAATGAGCAGTTCTTC
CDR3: CAIRGGLAGENEQFF

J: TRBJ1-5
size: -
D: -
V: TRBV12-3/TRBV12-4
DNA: TGTGCCAGCAGTTTGTACAGGGTAAATCAGCCCCAGCATTTT
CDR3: CASSLYRVNQPQHF

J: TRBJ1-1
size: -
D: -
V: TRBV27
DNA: TGTGCCAGCAGTTTATCCGGGGCGGACACTGAAGCTTTCTTT
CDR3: CASSLSGADTEAFF

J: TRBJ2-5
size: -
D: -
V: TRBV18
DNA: TGTGCCAGCTCACCACTAGCGCAAAAGGAGACCCAGTACTTC
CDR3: CASSPLAQKETQYF

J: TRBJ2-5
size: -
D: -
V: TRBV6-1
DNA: TGTGCCAGCAGTGAAATTAGAGGCGAGACCCAGTACTTC
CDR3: CASSEIRGETQYF

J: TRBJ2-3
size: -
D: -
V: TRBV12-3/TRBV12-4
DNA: TGCGCCAGCGGTTTGGTGGGGGGCACAGATACGCAGTATTTT
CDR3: CASGLVGGTDTQYF

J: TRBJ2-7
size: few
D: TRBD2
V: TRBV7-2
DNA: TGTGCCAGCACCCTAGGACTAGCGGGACTGGACGAGCAGTACTTC
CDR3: CASTLGLAGLDEQYF

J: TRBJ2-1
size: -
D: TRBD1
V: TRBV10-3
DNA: TGTGCCACCGACGGACAGGGGCACGGAGAGCAGTTCTTC
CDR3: CATDGQGHGEQFF

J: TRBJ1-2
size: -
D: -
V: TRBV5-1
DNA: TGCGCCAGCAGCTTGGAACCCAGCTCCTATGGCTACACCTTC
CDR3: CASSLEPSSYGYTF

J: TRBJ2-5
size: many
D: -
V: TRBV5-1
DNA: TGCGCCAGCAGCTGGGGAGGAGGGCAGTGGGAGACCCAGTACTTC
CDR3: CASSWGGGQWETQYF

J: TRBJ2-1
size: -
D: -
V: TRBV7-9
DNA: TGTGCCAGCACCAAGGGGACTCTGAAATTCTACAATGAGCAGTTCTTC
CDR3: CASTKGTLKFYNEQFF

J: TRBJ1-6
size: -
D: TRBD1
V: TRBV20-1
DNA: TGCAGTGCTACGCCCGGGACAGGGGAATCACCCCTCCACTTT
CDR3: CSATPGTGESPLHF

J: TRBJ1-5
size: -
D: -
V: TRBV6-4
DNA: TGTGCCAGCAGTATAATTAGACAGCCCCAGCATTTT
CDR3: CASSIIRQPQHF

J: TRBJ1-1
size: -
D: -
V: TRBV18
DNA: TGCGCCAGCTCATCGACGGGTGGTGGTTTTTTCGTGGCTTTCTTT
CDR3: CASSSTGGGFFVAFF

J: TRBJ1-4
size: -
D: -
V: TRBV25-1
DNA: TGTGCCAGCAGTGACTCAGGGCCCTCTAATGAAAAACTGTTTTTT
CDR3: CASSDSGPSNEKLFF

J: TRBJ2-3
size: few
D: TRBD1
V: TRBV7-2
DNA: TGTGCCAGCAGCAGCCGGACAGGGGGCGGCCCAGATACGCAGTATTTT
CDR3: CASSSRTGGGPDTQYF

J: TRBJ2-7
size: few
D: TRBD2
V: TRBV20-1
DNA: TGCAGTGCTAGAGATACAGCGGGACTGGGAGAGCAGTACTTC
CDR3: CSARDTAGLGEQYF

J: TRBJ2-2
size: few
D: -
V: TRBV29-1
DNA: TGCAGCGTTGCAGAGGGGGGAGGCGGGGAGCTGTTTTTT
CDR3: CSVAEGGGGELFF

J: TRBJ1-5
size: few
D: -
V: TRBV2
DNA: TGTGCCAGCACCCTAAGCAATCAGCCCCAGCATTTT
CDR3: CASTLSNQPQHF

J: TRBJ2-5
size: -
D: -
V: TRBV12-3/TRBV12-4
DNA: TGTGCCGGCAGTCCATACCGTCGAACAGGGAGAGAGACCCAGTACTTC
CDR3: CAGSPYRRTGRETQYF

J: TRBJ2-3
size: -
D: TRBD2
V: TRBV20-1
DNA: TGCAGTGCTATTGGGACTAGTACCACAGATACGCAGTATTTT
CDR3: CSAIGTSTTDTQYF

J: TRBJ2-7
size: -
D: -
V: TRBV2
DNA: TGTGCCAGCAGTGCCCTGTCAGGGCCCTACGAGCAGTACTTC
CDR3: CASSALSGPYEQYF

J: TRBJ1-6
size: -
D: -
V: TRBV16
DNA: TGTGCCAGCAGCCAATTTATGAATTCACCCCTCCACTTT
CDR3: CASSQFMNSPLHF

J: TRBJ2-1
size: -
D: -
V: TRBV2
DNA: TGTGCCAGCAGTGATCCCAGGTCGGTATCCTACAATGAGCAGTTCTTC
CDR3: CASSDPRSVSYNEQFF

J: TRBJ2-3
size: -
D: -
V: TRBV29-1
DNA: TGCAGCGTTGATGACAGGGCAGGACCCAGACTAGACCTCACAGATACGCAGTATTTT
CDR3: CSVDDRAGPRLDLTDTQYF

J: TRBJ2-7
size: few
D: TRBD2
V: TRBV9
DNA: TGTGCCAGCAGCCCAGCGGGACTAGCTAGTCACGAGCAGTACTTC
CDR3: CASSPAGLASHEQYF

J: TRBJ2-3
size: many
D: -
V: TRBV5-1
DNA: TGCGCCAGCAGCTTGGGGCCGGGAGACGCAGATACGCAGTATTTT
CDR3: CASSLGPGDADTQYF

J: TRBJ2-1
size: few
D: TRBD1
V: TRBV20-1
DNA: TGCAGTGCACAGCCGGGACAGAGCTCCTACAATGAGCAGTTCTTC
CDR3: CSAQPGQSSYNEQFF

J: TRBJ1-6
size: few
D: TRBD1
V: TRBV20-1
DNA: TGCAGTGCTAGGGACAGGGGGGATTCACCCCCCCACTTT
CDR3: CSARDRGDSPPHF

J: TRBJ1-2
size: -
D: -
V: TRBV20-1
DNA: TGCAGTGCCCCAAGGGAGGGGGCTAACTATGGCTACACCTTC
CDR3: CSAPREGANYGYTF

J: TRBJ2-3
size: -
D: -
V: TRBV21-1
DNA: TGTGCCAGCAGCAAAGGGGGGGGCACTAGCACAGATACGCAGTATTTT
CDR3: CASSKGGGTSTDTQYF

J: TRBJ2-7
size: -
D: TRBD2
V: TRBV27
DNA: TGTGCCAGCAGTCCGCAGATAGCGGGAGGATACGAGCAGTACTTC
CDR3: CASSPQIAGGYEQYF

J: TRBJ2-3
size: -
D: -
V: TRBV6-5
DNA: TGTGCCAGCAGTTGCTCGAACCGTGAGCTAGCTGATACGCAGTATTTT
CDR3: CASSCSNRELADTQYF

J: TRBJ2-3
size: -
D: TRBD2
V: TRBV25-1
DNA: TGTGCCAGCAGTGAAACCCAGGGACTAGCGGGAGCAGATACGCAGTATTTT
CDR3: CASSETQGLAGADTQYF

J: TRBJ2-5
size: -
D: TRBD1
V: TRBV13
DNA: TGTGCCAGCAGCTTAAGGGGACAGCTCGTAGAGACCCAGTACTTC
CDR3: CASSLRGQLVETQYF

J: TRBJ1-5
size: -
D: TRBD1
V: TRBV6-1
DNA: TGTGCCAGCAGCAACAAGGGACAGGGGAATCAGCCCCAGCATTTT
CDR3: CASSNKGQGNQPQHF

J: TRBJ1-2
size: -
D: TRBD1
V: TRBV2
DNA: TGTGCCAGCAGCCTACGACAGGGGGCGAAATCTGGCTACACCTTC
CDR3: CASSLRQGAKSGYTF

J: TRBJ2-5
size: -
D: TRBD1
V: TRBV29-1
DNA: TGCAGCGCTGAACAGGGGGCCTTGGAGACCCAGTACTTC
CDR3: CSAEQGALETQYF